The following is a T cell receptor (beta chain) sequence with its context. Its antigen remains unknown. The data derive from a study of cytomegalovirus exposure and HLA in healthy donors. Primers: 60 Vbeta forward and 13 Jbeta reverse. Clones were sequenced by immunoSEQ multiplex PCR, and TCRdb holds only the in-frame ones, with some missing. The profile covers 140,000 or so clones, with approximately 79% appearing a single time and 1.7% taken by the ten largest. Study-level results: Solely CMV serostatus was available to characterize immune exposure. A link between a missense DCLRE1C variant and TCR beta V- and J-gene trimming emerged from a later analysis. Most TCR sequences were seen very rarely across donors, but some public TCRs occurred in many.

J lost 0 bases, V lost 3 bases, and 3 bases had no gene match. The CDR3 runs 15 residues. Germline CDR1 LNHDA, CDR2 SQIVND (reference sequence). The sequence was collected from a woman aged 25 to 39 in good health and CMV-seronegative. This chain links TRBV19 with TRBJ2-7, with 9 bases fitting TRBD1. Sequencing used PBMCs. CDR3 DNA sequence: TGTGCCAGTAGTATGGGGACAGGGAGCTCCTACGAGCAGTACTTC. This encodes CASSMGTGSSYEQYF.